The 3 T cell receptor beta chains below all came from one sample that was sequenced in a study of metastatic and nonmetastatic thyroid tumors. No patient received treatment before thyroid surgery. TCRdb re-called clones via MiXCR from the PCR reads. The table lists about 5,900 clones, 34% of them singletons. Sequencing was carried out using adjacent normal tissue. These receptors all stem from a male donor with papillary thyroid cancer or a benign thyroid nodule (not recorded which). Some clones in this sample may be carry-over from other donors' samples.

This clone was seen more than once but under ten times. The chain joins TRBV12-3 or TRBV12-4 to TRBJ2-3; 7 bases line up with TRBD2. CDR3 length: 16 residues. V trimming: 7 bases; J trimming: 1 base; junction bases outside the gene matches: 11. CDR3 sequence reads: CASTLSPGGCTDTQYF. The CDR3 nucleotides read TGTGCCAGCACCCTGAGTCCGGGGGGATGCACAGATACGCAGTATTTT.

This clone was picked up a small number of times. V and J are TRBV29-1 and TRBJ1-2, with 10 bases lining up with TRBD1. The germline CDR1 and CDR2 sequences are SQVTM and ANQGSEA. V trimming: 4 bases; J trimming: 4 bases; junction bases outside the gene matches: 6. The CDR3 contains 14 residues. This CDR3 reads CSVVGDRGLYGYTF. In nucleotides, the CDR3 is TGCAGCGTTGTTGGGGACAGGGGACTCTATGGCTACACCTTC.

Judged by abundance, this clone is medium-sized. The rearrangement joins TRBV7-6 to TRBJ1-1; D might be TRBD1 (6 bases). Germline V gene data show CDR1 as SGHVS and CDR2 as FNYEAQ. The CDR3 loop spans 14 amino acids. Trimming shortened V by 5 bases and J by 1 base, and 11 bases separated the two germline ends. CDR3 sequence (DNA): TGTGCCAGCAGCACCCAGGGGCGGAACACTGAAGCTTTCTTT. This translates into CASSTQGRNTEAFF.